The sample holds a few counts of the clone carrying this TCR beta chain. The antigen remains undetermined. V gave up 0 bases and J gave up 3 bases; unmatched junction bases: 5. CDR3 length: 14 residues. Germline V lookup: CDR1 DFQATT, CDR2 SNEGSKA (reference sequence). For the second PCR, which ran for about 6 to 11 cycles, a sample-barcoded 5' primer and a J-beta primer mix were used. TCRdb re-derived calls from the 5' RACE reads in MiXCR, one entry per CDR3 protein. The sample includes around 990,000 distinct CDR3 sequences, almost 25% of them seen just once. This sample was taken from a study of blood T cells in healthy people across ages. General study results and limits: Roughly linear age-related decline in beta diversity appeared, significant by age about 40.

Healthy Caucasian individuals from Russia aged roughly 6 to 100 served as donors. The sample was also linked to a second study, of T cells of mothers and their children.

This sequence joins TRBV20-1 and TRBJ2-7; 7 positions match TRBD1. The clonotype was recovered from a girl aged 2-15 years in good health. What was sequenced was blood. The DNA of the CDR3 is TGCAGTGCTAGAGAAGTTCACAGGGGCTACGAGCAGTACTTC. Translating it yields CSAREVHRGYEQYF.